This entry describes one T cell receptor (beta chain). Germline V CDR1 and CDR2: SGHAT, FQNNGV. CDR3 length: 20 amino acids. The ends lost 0 bases at V and 3 bases at J; junction bases unmatched: 15. The data were obtained in a study of blood T cell repertoires in COVID-19. The assay was immunoSEQ multiplex PCR, and TCRdb's table has in-frame clones only and misses some. The data contain more than 120,000 clones, over 85% of them singletons. What was sequenced was peripheral blood. This clonotype was sampled from a human donor in a cohort sampled during active COVID-19. V and J are TRBV11-2 and TRBJ2-1; TRBD1 aligns across 9 bases. CDR3 loop: CASSLDPISGTGLLYNEQFF. CDR3 sequence (DNA): TGTGCCAGCAGCTTAGATCCCATCTCCGGGACAGGGCTTCTCTACAATGAGCAGTTCTTC.